The 23 T cell receptor beta chains listed next were all sequenced from one sample in a study of T cell repertoires in ileal Crohn's disease. The time point was: inflamed ileum from the surgical specimen. Assay: immunoSEQ multiplex PCR; the TCRdb copy retains only in-frame clones and omits some. The sample holds roughly 1,800 clones; over 85% are singletons and the top ten take roughly 4.2%. Input material: ileal tissue. The receptors here all came from an adult with Crohn's disease.

The chain carries TRBV6-6 and TRBJ2-7; D possibly matches TRBD1 or TRBD2 (5 bases each). CDR3 size: 15 residues. The V gene lost 0 bases and the J gene lost 5 bases, with 14 bases spanning the gap. CDR1 and CDR2 from the germline V gene are MNHNY and SVGAGI (reference sequence). CDR3 bases: TGTGCCAGCAGTTACTCTCGGGCAGGGAGCAACGAGCAGTACTTC. Translation gives CASSYSRAGSNEQYF.

The chain employs TRBV28 and TRBJ1-4, with TRBD1 identical over 8 bases. Trimming cost V 6 bases and J 6 bases; bases outside gene matches: 6. Germline lookup yields CDR1 MDHEN and CDR2 SYDVKM. The CDR3 is made up of 14 amino acids. CDR3 amino acids: CASSRDRGHEKLFF. The CDR3 region has the DNA TGTGCCAGCAGCCGTGACAGGGGACATGAAAAACTGTTTTTT. The full variable domain, with the rest looked up from reference TRBV28 and TRBJ1-4, is DVKVTQSSRYLVKRTGEKVFLECVQDMDHENMFWYRQDPGLGLRLIYFSYDVKMKEKGDIPEGYSVSREKKERFSLILESASTNQTSMYLCASSRDRGHEKLFFGSGTQLSVL.

CDR3 in amino acids: CASSPGSRSGNTIYF. In DNA, the CDR3 is TGTGCCAGCAGCCCGGGGAGCCGCTCTGGAAACACCATATATTTT. The chain joins TRBV7-2 to TRBJ1-3; no definite D call. CDR1 SGHTA and CDR2 FQGNSA come from the germline V gene. Trimming stripped 5 bases from V and 0 bases from J, with 11 bases between. The CDR3 covers 15 residues.

The chain carries TRBV10-3 and TRBJ2-7, with D unresolved. V was shortened by 2 bases and J by 0 bases, with 14 bases between the two germline ends. Germline V lookup: CDR1 ENHRY, CDR2 SYGVKD. The CDR3 extends over 16 amino acids. In DNA form, the CDR3 reads TGTGCCATCAGTGAGAAAGACAAGTCGAACTCCTACGAGCAGTACTTC. This translates into CAISEKDKSNSYEQYF.

The J gene is TRBJ1-1, the V gene TRBV30; 8 bases agree with TRBD1. CDR1 and CDR2 (germline): GTSNPN, SVGIG (reference sequence). The length of the CDR3 is 15 residues. Germline trimming cut 2 bases from V and 2 bases from J; bases unmatched to any gene: 7. The CDR3 DNA reads as TGTGCCTGGAGTCCGGGTTCAGGGGGCAACACTGAAGCTTTCTTT. Amino acid sequence: CAWSPGSGGNTEAFF.

This clone was seen a single time. The V gene is TRBV29-1, the J gene TRBJ2-3, with 10 bases that match TRBD2. The CDR3 contains 14 residues. From germline, CDR1 is SQVTM and CDR2 ANQGSEA. Unmatched junction bases numbered 2, after V lost 4 bases and J lost 1 base. CDR3 in amino acids: CSVGLAGGTDTQYF. The CDR3 region has the DNA TGCAGCGTTGGACTAGCGGGTGGCACAGATACGCAGTATTTT.

This clone was observed a handful of times. V usage is TRBV15 and J usage is TRBJ2-7; possibly TRBD1 for D (6 bases). CDR3 length equals 13 residues. Germline V gene sequence: CDR1 LNHNV, CDR2 YYDKDF (reference sequence). V was pared by 8 bases and J by 2 bases, with 13 bases between. The CDR3 loop is CATSATGAYEQYF. The CDR3 DNA is TGTGCCACCTCCGCGACAGGCGCCTACGAGCAGTACTTC.

The rearrangement joins TRBV7-2 to TRBJ2-5, with TRBD2 identical over 11 bases. Germline values: CDR1 SGHTA, CDR2 FQGNSA. The CDR3 runs to 16 residues. V lost 4 bases to trimming and J lost 4 bases; unmatched junction nucleotides: 8. The CDR3 DNA is TGTGCCAGCAGCTCGGAGGGGACTAGCGGACTAGAGACCCAGTACTTC. It yields the protein CASSSEGTSGLETQYF.

Written as DNA, the CDR3 is TGTGCCATATCAGAGGCTGAAGCTTTCTTT. Amino acid sequence: CAISEAEAFF. The chain recombines TRBV2 with TRBJ1-1; D call uncertain. The CDR3 length is 10 residues. Germline V gene sequence: CDR1 SNHLY, CDR2 FYNNEI. The V gene lost 10 bases and the J gene lost 6 bases, with 9 bases spanning the gap.

The chain uses TRBV9 and TRBJ2-7; TRBD2 aligns across 8 bases. Germline CDR1 reads SGDLS; CDR2 reads YYNGEE. V lost 4 bases and J lost 6; bases outside the gene matches: 9. The CDR3 spans 14 residues. CDR3 sequence reads: CASSSSGSTLEQYF. Here the CDR3 DNA reads TGTGCCAGCAGCAGCAGCGGGAGTACCCTCGAGCAGTACTTC.

The chain couples TRBV27 to TRBJ2-1; 7 positions agree with TRBD1. This CDR3 comprises 15 residues. Germline V CDR1 and CDR2: MNHEY, SMNVEV (reference sequence). V was pared by 7 bases and J by 7 bases, with 13 bases of the junction left unmatched. CDR3 loop: CASTPAVGTENEQFF. The CDR3 DNA reads as TGTGCCAGCACCCCAGCCGTAGGGACAGAGAATGAGCAGTTCTTC.

The chain joins TRBV11-2 to TRBJ2-3; possible D gene TRBD1, 6 bases. This CDR3 is built from 17 residues. CDR1 is SGHAT, CDR2 FQNNGV, per germline. The V end lost 4 bases, the J end lost 0 bases, and 17 bases lay between the germline ends. CDR3 DNA: TGTGCCAGCAGCTCCTACCCGACAGGCCCTAGCACAGATACGCAGTATTTT. This encodes CASSSYPTGPSTDTQYF.

The genes are TRBV25-1 and TRBJ2-1; D call uncertain. Germline CDR1 is MGHDK and CDR2 is SYGVNS. The CDR3 is 14 amino acids. V dropped 3 bases and J dropped 0 bases, with 6 bases sitting between them. For the CDR3, the DNA is TGTGCCAGCAGTGATTCAGGCTCCTACAATGAGCAGTTCTTC. Translating it yields CASSDSGSYNEQFF.

CDR3 region: CASSFLRQGGGDYGYTF. The CDR3 DNA reads TGTGCCAGCAGCTTTTTGAGACAGGGCGGAGGAGACTATGGCTACACCTTC. V usage is TRBV7-6 and J usage is TRBJ1-2; 7 nucleotides line up with TRBD1. CDR1 is SGHVS, CDR2 FNYEAQ, per germline. The CDR3 spans 17 residues. The junction had 13 bases not matched to a gene; V was cut back by 3 bases and J by 3 bases.

The rearrangement joins TRBV7-9 to TRBJ2-2, with D hard to call. This CDR3 is built from 12 residues. V was shortened by 5 bases and J by 4 bases, with 5 bases between the two germline ends. Germline CDR1 reads SEHNR; CDR2 reads FQNEAQ (reference sequence). The CDR3 protein is CASSPPTGELFF. CDR3 DNA sequence: TGTGCCAGCAGCCCACCCACCGGGGAGCTGTTTTTT.

This clone occurred a few times. This chain joins TRBV5-4 and TRBJ1-1; D gene uncertain. CDR3 length equals 12 residues. V lost 2 bases and J 4 bases, leaving 6 bases between the germline ends. Germline CDR1 and CDR2: SGHNT and YYREEE (reference sequence). The CDR3, as DNA: TGTGCCAGCAGCTTAGGAGCCACTGAAGCTTTCTTT. It translates to CASSLGATEAFF.

The chain has TRBV18 and TRBJ1-5; D gene unclear. Germline CDR1 reads KGHSH; CDR2 reads LQKENI. Trimming left V 1 base short and J 9 bases short, with 13 bases between. The CDR3 is made up of 14 amino acids. DNA of the CDR3: TGTGCCAGCTCACCACAGAGAGGGCGAGCGCCCCAGCATTTT. Protein product: CASSPQRGRAPQHF.

The V call is TRBV28, the J call TRBJ1-3; TRBD1 matches 8 bases. In germline, CDR1 is MDHEN, CDR2 SYDVKM. Trimming at V came to 5 bases and at J to 3 bases, leaving 6 bases not matched to a gene. This CDR3 contains 15 residues. CDR3 nucleotide sequence: TGTGCCAGCAGTGAGGACAGGGTTCTTGGAAACACCATATATTTT. Its translation is CASSEDRVLGNTIYF.

The rearrangement links TRBV6-1 to TRBJ2-1, with TRBD2 matching over 14 bases. The germline CDR1 and CDR2 sequences are MNHNS and SASEGT. There are 19 residues in the CDR3. The V segment lost 4 bases and the J segment 5 bases; nucleotides outside the gene matches: 13. CDR3 amino acids: CASSASAGTSGSVDNEQFF. CDR3 DNA sequence: TGTGCCAGCAGTGCCTCAGCTGGGACTAGCGGGAGCGTGGACAATGAGCAGTTCTTC.

The chain links TRBV19 to TRBJ1-1; no reliable D call. Germline-derived CDR1 and CDR2 are LNHDA and SQIVND (reference sequence). The CDR3 is 13 amino acids. The V gene lost 7 bases and the J gene lost 0 bases, with 9 bases spanning the gap. The CDR3 nucleotides are TGTGCCAGTATGGCACTCCTGAACACTGAAGCTTTCTTT. The encoded protein is CASMALLNTEAFF.

This chain connects TRBV27 to TRBJ2-5, with D possibly matching TRBD2 (7 bases). V dropped 6 bases and J dropped 5 bases, with 13 bases sitting between them. The CDR3 sequence is 13 residues long. Germline CDR1 is MNHEY and CDR2 is SMNVEV (reference sequence). CDR3 DNA: TGTGCCAGCAGAAGGGGGGGGAGGGAGACCCAGTACTTC. The encoded protein is CASRRGGRETQYF.

This clone was picked up one time. DNA for the CDR3: TGTGCCAGCTCACCAACCGTGGTACCAAGCAATCAGCCCCAGCATTTT. This gives the protein CASSPTVVPSNQPQHF. The gene calls are TRBV18 and TRBJ1-5; D is undetermined. The V gene's germline CDR1 is KGHSH and CDR2 LQKENI. Trimming took off 2 bases at V and 1 base at J, with 12 bases between the two ends. This CDR3 is 16 amino acids long.

This chain connects TRBV19 to TRBJ2-2, with 15 bases identical to TRBD2. Germline V lookup: CDR1 LNHDA, CDR2 SQIVND (reference sequence). Germline trimming cut 7 bases from V and 4 bases from J; bases unmatched to any gene: 4. The CDR3 sequence is 16 residues long. As DNA, the CDR3 is TGTGCCAGTACCGGACTAGCGGGGGGGATCACCGGGGAGCTGTTTTTT. Translating it yields CASTGLAGGITGELFF. Drawing the rest from reference TRBV19 and TRBJ2-2, the complete variable domain is DGGITQSPKYLFRKEGQNVTLSCEQNLNHDAMYWYRQDPGQGLRLIYYSQIVNDFQKGDIAEGYSVSREKKESFPLTVTSAQKNPTAFYLCASTGLAGGITGELFFGEGSRLTVL.